Below are 2 T cell receptor beta chains sequenced from a single sample in a study of shared clonotypes between healthy human individuals. CD8 cells classed as naive were CD45RO-negative and positively selected for CCR7, excluding terminally differentiated effector memory CD45RA+ cells. Only in-frame clones appear in the TCRdb table, and some are missing; sequencing was by immunoSEQ multiplex PCR. The table records 1.5 million to 2.5 million clones, over 85% of them present only once. The sample consisted of naive CD8+ T cells sorted from blood. The receptors were sampled from a man between 18 and 35 years old in good health.

CDR3 in DNA: TGTGCCTGGAGTTATGCCGTCGGCAATGAGCAGTTCTTC. This translates into CAWSYAVGNEQFF. The chain employs TRBV30 and TRBJ2-1; no definite D call. Trimming stripped 2 bases from V and 6 bases from J, with 11 bases between. Germline lookup yields CDR1 GTSNPN and CDR2 SVGIG (reference sequence). CDR3 length equals 13 residues. Combining the CDR3 with reference TRBV30 and TRBJ2-1 gives the whole variable domain SQTIHQWPATLVQPVGSPLSLECTVEGTSNPNLYWYRQAAGRGLQLLFYSVGIGQISSEVPQNLSASRPQDRQFILSSKKLLLSDSGFYLCAWSYAVGNEQFFGPGTRLTVL.

The chain has TRBV28 and TRBJ1-4; 7 bases fit TRBD1. V lost 2 bases, J lost 6 bases, and 3 bases stayed unmatched. Germline CDR1 is MDHEN and CDR2 is SYDVKM. The CDR3 is 14 residues long. The CDR3 sequence is CASSLKGAYEKLFF. DNA of the CDR3: TGTGCCAGCAGTTTAAAGGGGGCCTATGAAAAACTGTTTTTT.